The rows below give T cell receptor beta chains drawn from one sample of a study of spatial heterogeneity in lung cancer. TCRdb processed the 5' RACE reads anew with MiXCR; each CDR3 protein has one entry. There are 20,000 to 30,000 distinct CDR3 sequences in the sample; just under 9% occur only once, and roughly 8.2% lies in the top ten. Sequencing was performed on lung tumor tissue, taken at surgery. The receptors were gathered from a male donor with early-stage non-small cell lung cancer. Each CDR3 is given with its conserved first and last residue. Each record gives: V gene, J gene, clone size, D gene, CDR3 DNA, CDR3 protein. D genes are given only for firm matches. Part of the rows lack a size; the others show once, few, many or a class for expanded clones.

V: TRBV7-9
J: TRBJ2-5
size: many
D: -
DNA: TGTGCCAGCAGCTTCCACGGAGAGACCCAGTACTTC
CDR3: CASSFHGETQYF

V: TRBV30
J: TRBJ1-5
size: few
D: -
DNA: TGTGCCTGGTCTCCCGCCAATCAGCCCCAGCATTTT
CDR3: CAWSPANQPQHF

V: TRBV11-2
J: TRBJ1-5
size: many
D: -
DNA: TGTGCCAGCAGCTTCCTACAGGCGCCGACCAATCAGCCCCAGCATTTT
CDR3: CASSFLQAPTNQPQHF

V: TRBV7-9
J: TRBJ1-5
size: medium-sized
D: -
DNA: TGTGCCAGCAGCTCAGGCCCTCAGCCCCAGCATTTT
CDR3: CASSSGPQPQHF

V: TRBV20-1
J: TRBJ2-3
size: many
D: -
DNA: TGCAGTGCTGGCCTACGGGGAGGGGGGCCAGATACGCAGTATTTT
CDR3: CSAGLRGGGPDTQYF

V: TRBV18
J: TRBJ2-7
size: once
D: TRBD1
DNA: TGTGCCAGCTCACCCGGACAGGACTACGAGCAGTACTTC
CDR3: CASSPGQDYEQYF

V: TRBV30
J: TRBJ2-1
size: many
D: -
DNA: TGTGCCTGGAGACACCCATACTACAATGAGCAGTTCTTC
CDR3: CAWRHPYYNEQFF

V: TRBV5-1
J: TRBJ2-6
size: many
D: TRBD1
DNA: TGCGCCAGCAGCTACGGGACAGCTGGGGCCAACGTCCTGACTTTC
CDR3: CASSYGTAGANVLTF

V: TRBV6-1
J: TRBJ2-7
size: few
D: -
DNA: TGTGCCAGCAGTTCTAGGGGGGGCTACGAGCAGTACTTC
CDR3: CASSSRGGYEQYF

V: TRBV6-5
J: TRBJ2-5
size: few
D: TRBD2
DNA: TGTGCCAGCAGTATTGGGTGGGGGGGCCAAGAGACCCAGTACTTC
CDR3: CASSIGWGGQETQYF

V: TRBV28
J: TRBJ2-7
size: many
D: TRBD2
DNA: TGTGCCAGCAGTTTTCCCACTAGCGGGGTTGTATCCGAGCAGTACTTC
CDR3: CASSFPTSGVVSEQYF

V: TRBV11-2
J: TRBJ1-1
size: many
D: TRBD1
DNA: TGTGCCAGCAGCAAAACAGGGGTTATGAACACTGAAGCTTTCTTT
CDR3: CASSKTGVMNTEAFF

V: TRBV20-1
J: TRBJ2-3
size: many
D: TRBD2
DNA: TGCAGTGCTAGTCCGACTAGCGGGGGGGCAGATACGCAGTATTTT
CDR3: CSASPTSGGADTQYF

V: TRBV13
J: TRBJ2-2
size: -
D: TRBD2
DNA: TGTGCCAGCAGCTCCCCCACGGGACTAGCGAAGAGCGGGGAGCTGTTTTTT
CDR3: CASSSPTGLAKSGELFF

V: TRBV19
J: TRBJ1-1
size: many
D: -
DNA: TGTGCCAGTAGTATTTTCGGGGCTGGGAGCACTGAAGCTTTCTTT
CDR3: CASSIFGAGSTEAFF

V: TRBV30
J: TRBJ2-7
size: few
D: -
DNA: TGTGCCTGGGGACGTTATGACGAGCAGTACTTC
CDR3: CAWGRYDEQYF

V: TRBV25-1
J: TRBJ2-2
size: many
D: -
DNA: TGTGCCAGCAGTGATTTAAGGGCTGCCACCGGGGAGCTGTTTTTT
CDR3: CASSDLRAATGELFF

V: TRBV7-3
J: TRBJ1-1
size: many
D: -
DNA: TGTGCCAGCATCCCCCCCCGGGCGGACGGAGCTTTCTTT
CDR3: CASIPPRADGAFF

V: TRBV15
J: TRBJ1-4
size: many
D: -
DNA: TGTGCCACCAGCAGAGCCCCCAGGGCAGAAAAACTGTTTTTT
CDR3: CATSRAPRAEKLFF

V: TRBV28
J: TRBJ1-6
size: few
D: -
DNA: TGTGCCAGCAGAGCCGGGAGGTTTGAGCTAAATTCACCCCTCCACTTT
CDR3: CASRAGRFELNSPLHF

V: TRBV7-9
J: TRBJ2-2
size: many
D: -
DNA: TGTGCCAGCAGTCCACGGAACACCGGGGAGCTGTTTTTT
CDR3: CASSPRNTGELFF

V: TRBV7-9
J: TRBJ2-7
size: -
D: -
DNA: TGTGCCAGCAGCTCTTCCCTTTCTAGCTTGCACGAGCAGTACTTC
CDR3: CASSSSLSSLHEQYF

V: TRBV20-1
J: TRBJ1-5
size: many
D: -
DNA: TGCAGTGCTAGAAATCTCAATCAGCCCCAGCATTTT
CDR3: CSARNLNQPQHF

V: TRBV20-1
J: TRBJ2-7
size: -
D: -
DNA: TGCAGTGCTAGAGATCCGGTCTCCTACGAGCAGTACTTC
CDR3: CSARDPVSYEQYF

V: TRBV20-1
J: TRBJ1-1
size: -
D: -
DNA: TGCAGTGCTAGACTCGCCCTCGAAGCTTTCTTT
CDR3: CSARLALEAFF

V: TRBV5-8
J: TRBJ2-4
size: many
D: -
DNA: TGTGCCAGCAGCTTTATGGGCAGGGCCAAAAACATTCAGTACTTC
CDR3: CASSFMGRAKNIQYF

V: TRBV20-1
J: TRBJ2-7
size: -
D: TRBD1
DNA: TGCAGTGCTCTGACTCGGGACAGGGACTACGAGCAGTACTTC
CDR3: CSALTRDRDYEQYF

V: TRBV19
J: TRBJ2-5
size: many
D: -
DNA: TGTGCCAGTAGCAATAGGGCGGCAGGGGAGGAGACCCAGTACTTC
CDR3: CASSNRAAGEETQYF

V: TRBV7-2
J: TRBJ2-3
size: few
D: -
DNA: TGTGCCAGCAGCTTCGCCCTGGGCAATGCAGATACGCAGTATTTT
CDR3: CASSFALGNADTQYF

V: TRBV7-2
J: TRBJ2-7
size: -
D: -
DNA: TGTGCCAGCAGCGGAAGCCGGCCAGGGCACGAGCAGTACTTC
CDR3: CASSGSRPGHEQYF

V: TRBV2
J: TRBJ2-2
size: many
D: -
DNA: TGTGCCAGCAGTGAATCCCCGGGGACCGGGGAGCTGTTTTTT
CDR3: CASSESPGTGELFF

V: TRBV18
J: TRBJ2-1
size: -
D: -
DNA: TGTGCCAGCTCACCAAGTGGGGATGAGCAGTTCTTC
CDR3: CASSPSGDEQFF

V: TRBV7-2
J: TRBJ2-3
size: many
D: -
DNA: TGTGCCAGCAGCTCCTACTTCCTCACAGATACGCAGTATTTT
CDR3: CASSSYFLTDTQYF

V: TRBV27
J: TRBJ2-1
size: many
D: TRBD1
DNA: TGTGCCAGCAGTTTCTGGGACAGGGCGGGTGAGCAGTTCTTC
CDR3: CASSFWDRAGEQFF

V: TRBV5-1
J: TRBJ2-7
size: -
D: TRBD2
DNA: TGCGCCAGCAGCCCCCACTTGGAGGGGCGGGAGTGGTACTTC
CDR3: CASSPHLEGREWYF

V: TRBV28
J: TRBJ2-1
size: medium-sized
D: TRBD1
DNA: TGTGCCAGCAATTGGGGGACAGGTTACAATGAGCAGTTCTTC
CDR3: CASNWGTGYNEQFF

V: TRBV7-2
J: TRBJ2-3
size: many
D: TRBD1
DNA: TGTGCCAGCACCCTGGGACAGCAAGATACGCAGTATTTT
CDR3: CASTLGQQDTQYF

V: TRBV7-2
J: TRBJ2-5
size: -
D: TRBD2
DNA: TGTGCCAGCAGCTCTCTAGCGGGAGTAGAGACCCAGTACTTC
CDR3: CASSSLAGVETQYF

V: TRBV11-2
J: TRBJ2-7
size: many
D: -
DNA: TGTGCCAGCAGCCCCGGACCGACCTACGAGCAGTACTTC
CDR3: CASSPGPTYEQYF

V: TRBV15
J: TRBJ2-1
size: few
D: -
DNA: TGTGCCACCAGCAGAGATACGGGGAGCTCCTACAATGAGCAGTTCTTC
CDR3: CATSRDTGSSYNEQFF

V: TRBV9
J: TRBJ2-2
size: -
D: -
DNA: TGTGCCAGCAGCGTAGGAGGGGCCGGGGAGCTGTTTTTT
CDR3: CASSVGGAGELFF

V: TRBV7-9
J: TRBJ2-7
size: -
D: -
DNA: TGTGCCAGCAGCTCGACAGTGAACTACGAGCAGTACTTC
CDR3: CASSSTVNYEQYF

V: TRBV7-2
J: TRBJ2-7
size: -
D: TRBD1
DNA: TGTGCCAGCAGCTTATCACAGGGGGCTCGGGAGCAGTACTTC
CDR3: CASSLSQGAREQYF

V: TRBV5-1
J: TRBJ1-1
size: many
D: TRBD1
DNA: TGCGCCAGCAGTTCCACAGGGGGCTCTGAAGCTTTCTTT
CDR3: CASSSTGGSEAFF

V: TRBV11-3
J: TRBJ2-2
size: few
D: -
DNA: TGTGCCAGCATAGTCGACTCTCGGAACACCGGGGAGCTGTTTTTT
CDR3: CASIVDSRNTGELFF

V: TRBV29-1
J: TRBJ2-5
size: many
D: -
DNA: TGCAGCGCCGGGCTCGTGCGGGACTTTCAAGAGACCCAGTACTTC
CDR3: CSAGLVRDFQETQYF

V: TRBV20-1
J: TRBJ2-3
size: many
D: TRBD2
DNA: TGCAGTGCTATTACAAGTCCAGCGGGACCCACAGATACGCAGTATTTT
CDR3: CSAITSPAGPTDTQYF